The next 20 T cell receptor beta chains were all read from a single sample in a study of T-cell memory formation after mild COVID-19. One entry per CDR3 protein results from TCRdb running MiXCR on the 5' RACE reads. The sample has hundreds of thousands of distinct CDR3 sequences, about 19% seen once. Source material: PBMCs or a T cell subset sorted from them (not recorded which). The receptors were gathered from an adult woman who had mild COVID-19 (a few samples of this study predate the infection). Cell type and time point are not known.

This rearrangement joins TRBV15 to TRBJ1-2, with 9 bases identical to TRBD1. V lost 8 bases and J lost 8; bases outside the gene matches: 12. Germline CDR1 and CDR2: LNHNV and YYDKDF (reference sequence). This CDR3 comprises 14 residues. The DNA of the CDR3 is TGTGCCACCCGGACAGGGGAAAGATTGCGGGGCTACACCTTC. The encoded protein is CATRTGERLRGYTF.

V gene TRBV7-8 combines with J gene TRBJ1-6; D may be TRBD1 (5 bases). Trimming shortened V by 5 bases and J by 9 bases, and 14 bases separated the two germline ends. CDR1 and CDR2 from the germline V gene are SGHVS and FQNEAQ. The CDR3 sequence is 14 residues long. The CDR3 loop reads CASSPSRGTSPLHF. DNA of the CDR3: TGTGCCAGCAGCCCTAGTCGGGGGACTTCACCCCTCCACTTT.

The gene calls are TRBV7-8 and TRBJ2-7; 13 positions agree with TRBD2. V shed 5 bases and J 6 bases; nucleotides not matched to a gene: 7. This CDR3 is built from 15 residues. Germline V gene sequence: CDR1 SGHVS, CDR2 FQNEAQ. The CDR3 nucleotides read TGTGCCAGCAGCCCGTCCCGGACTAGCGGGAGCGAGCAGTACTTC. Amino acid sequence: CASSPSRTSGSEQYF.

This clonotype has a count of ten or more. V usage is TRBV7-2 and J usage is TRBJ2-1, with TRBD2 identical over 7 bases. Germline CDR1 is SGHTA and CDR2 is FQGNSA. The CDR3 runs to 14 residues. V lost 5 bases and J lost 7; bases outside the gene matches: 8. CDR3 DNA: TGTGCCAGCAGCCGACTAGCTCTTCGGAATGAGCAGTTCTTC. Protein sequence: CASSRLALRNEQFF.

This chain joins TRBV2 and TRBJ2-3; D ambiguous. CDR3 length equals 12 residues. Per germline, CDR1 SNHLY and CDR2 FYNNEI. Trimming removed 6 bases at V and 6 bases at J, with 10 bases between. CDR3 loop: CASRGSVDTQYF. The DNA of the CDR3 is TGTGCCAGCAGGGGCAGCGTCGATACGCAGTATTTT.

A few counts support this clonotype. A read error may produce the germline difference seen at one junction end. V is TRBV7-7 and J is TRBJ2-2; D unresolved. CDR3 length: 15 residues. Germline CDR1 SSHAT, CDR2 FNYEAQ (reference sequence). The CDR3 nucleotides are TGTGCTAGCAGCTTAGTAGATGGCAGGACCGGGGAGCTGTTTTTT. Protein product: CASSLVDGRTGELFF.

The rearrangement links TRBV10-3 to TRBJ1-2; D might be TRBD1 (5 bases). This CDR3 is 15 amino acids long. Trimming cost V 3 bases and J 5 bases, with 16 bases left between them. Germline lookup yields CDR1 ENHRY and CDR2 SYGVKD. CDR3 region: CAISDRDGRLYGYTF. CDR3 bases: TGTGCCATCAGTGACCGGGACGGAAGACTGTATGGCTACACCTTC.

J is TRBJ2-3 and V is TRBV12-3 or TRBV12-4; D is unresolved. CDR3 size: 12 residues. Trimming took 4 bases from V and 5 from J, leaving 7 bases between them. The CDR3 here is CASSSIQDTQYF. The CDR3 region has the DNA TGTGCCAGCAGTTCGATTCAAGATACGCAGTATTTT.

This chain joins TRBV7-9 and TRBJ2-7; TRBD2 matches at 9 bases. The CDR3 loop spans 16 amino acids. J lost 6 bases, V lost 3 bases, and 12 bases had no gene match. The germline CDR1 and CDR2 sequences are SEHNR and FQNEAQ (reference sequence). CDR3: CASSFVPGLAPPEQYF. The CDR3 DNA is TGTGCCAGCAGCTTTGTCCCGGGACTAGCCCCCCCCGAGCAGTACTTC.

The CDR3 loop is CSAARTDRMNEKLFF. CDR3 sequence (DNA): TGCAGCGCGGCACGGACAGACCGTATGAATGAAAAACTGTTTTTT. The genes are TRBV29-1 and TRBJ1-4; a weak D match, TRBD1 (6 bases). Germline values: CDR1 SQVTM, CDR2 ANQGSEA. The CDR3 length is 15 residues. V shed 7 bases and J shed 5 bases, with 20 bases lying between them.

V and J are TRBV12-3 or TRBV12-4 and TRBJ2-2; D is unclear. V dropped 0 bases and J dropped 0 bases, with 14 bases sitting between them. CDR3 size: 18 residues. Here the CDR3 reads CASSLATTSSANTGELFF. The DNA of the CDR3 is TGTGCCAGCAGTTTAGCTACCACCTCATCCGCGAACACCGGGGAGCTGTTTTTT.

The V gene is TRBV30, the J gene TRBJ1-1, with a weak D call TRBD1 (6 bases). Germline V CDR1 and CDR2: GTSNPN, SVGIG (reference sequence). V shed 1 base and J shed 5 bases, with 14 bases lying between them. CDR3 size: 14 residues. CDR3 sequence: CAWSAHRDRTEAFF. Here the CDR3 DNA reads TGTGCCTGGAGTGCCCACAGGGATAGGACTGAAGCTTTCTTT.

The CDR3 DNA follows: TGTGCCAGCAGTCACGACAGTGACTATGGCTACACCTTC. Encoded protein: CASSHDSDYGYTF. The chain joins TRBV27 to TRBJ1-2; D perhaps matches TRBD1 (5 bases). The germline V gene has CDR1 MNHEY and CDR2 SMNVEV (reference sequence). Deletions cut 5 bases from V and 3 bases from J, with 10 bases between. CDR3 size: 13 residues.

In this sample, this clonotype turned up a few times. The J gene is TRBJ1-2, the V gene TRBV29-1; no reliable D call. This CDR3 region has 14 residues. V lost 4 bases, J lost 0 bases, and 12 bases lay in between. The V gene's germline CDR1 is SQVTM and CDR2 ANQGSEA. The CDR3 reads CSVVSPGSNYGYTF. In DNA form, the CDR3 reads TGCAGCGTTGTATCGCCAGGCTCTAACTATGGCTACACCTTC.

This chain connects TRBV2 to TRBJ2-2; D remains ambiguous. This CDR3 has 14 amino acids. The V gene's germline CDR1 is SNHLY and CDR2 FYNNEI. Trimming shortened V by 2 bases and J by 6 bases, and 10 bases separated the two germline ends. The CDR3 sequence: CASSESVPSGELFF. CDR3 DNA sequence: TGTGCCAGCAGTGAAAGTGTCCCGTCCGGGGAGCTGTTTTTT.

This clonotype was observed a few times. The chain has TRBV30 and TRBJ2-3, with unresolved D. CDR1 GTSNPN and CDR2 SVGIG come from the germline V gene (reference sequence). The CDR3 covers 11 residues. V was shortened by 2 bases and J by 5 bases, with 5 bases between the two germline ends. The CDR3 sequence is CAWSLKDTQYF. CDR3 nucleotide sequence: TGTGCCTGGAGTTTAAAAGATACGCAGTATTTT.

The chain employs TRBV12-3 or TRBV12-4 and TRBJ2-3; perhaps TRBD2 as D (6 bases). The CDR3 totals 12 residues. The germline V and J ends were trimmed by 6 bases and 6 bases, with 10 bases remaining between them. CDR3: CASRSSGDTQYF. In DNA form, the CDR3 reads TGTGCCAGCAGATCGAGCGGGGATACGCAGTATTTT.

This clonotype came up a few times. V is TRBV7-9 and J is TRBJ1-1; possible D gene TRBD1, 5 bases. The ends were cut back, 4 bases at V and 1 base at J, with 13 bases in the middle. The germline CDR1 and CDR2 sequences are SEHNR and FQNEAQ (reference sequence). This CDR3 has 15 amino acids. The CDR3: CASSSGFQGNTEAFF. As DNA, the CDR3 is TGTGCCAGCAGCTCCGGGTTTCAGGGGAACACTGAAGCTTTCTTT.

The V and J genes are TRBV27 and TRBJ2-7; D perhaps matches TRBD2 (5 bases). CDR3 length: 13 amino acids. The germline gives CDR1 MNHEY, CDR2 SMNVEV (reference sequence). Trimming left V 8 bases short and J 3 bases short, with 14 bases between. The CDR3 DNA sequence: TGTGCCAGCCGGGATCCTAACCACTACGAGCAGTACTTC. Encoded protein: CASRDPNHYEQYF.

The chain combines TRBV24-1 with TRBJ2-1; 9 nucleotides line up with TRBD2. The ends lost 0 bases at V and 5 bases at J; junction bases unmatched: 4. Germline V gene data show CDR1 as KGHDR and CDR2 as SFDVKD. The CDR3 has 16 residues. CDR3 protein: CATSDLVAGVNNEQFF. Written as DNA, the CDR3 is TGTGCCACCAGTGATTTGGTAGCGGGAGTTAACAATGAGCAGTTCTTC.